One sample yielded the 2 T cell receptor beta chains listed below, sequenced in a study of T cell responses to AZD1222 COVID-19 vaccine. Using immunoSEQ multiplex PCR, the repertoire was profiled, and TCRdb retains in-frame clones only, with some absent. The sample lists more than 150,000 clones; around nine tenths were seen once. The input for sequencing was peripheral blood, taken on day 0 of AZD1222 vaccination. These receptor sequences come from an adult in good health.

The J gene is TRBJ1-6, the V gene TRBV4-2; TRBD1 aligns across 7 bases. From germline, CDR1 is LGHNA and CDR2 YNFKEQ. V was pared by 4 bases and J by 6 bases, with 3 bases of the junction left unmatched. The CDR3 length is 14 residues. The CDR3 DNA is TGTGCCAGCAGCCTCAACAGGGGTAATTCACCCCTCCACTTT. Translation gives CASSLNRGNSPLHF.

The chain combines TRBV5-1 with TRBJ1-2; 7 positions agree with TRBD1. The V gene end was trimmed by 1 base and the J gene end by 1 base; junction bases not matched to a gene: 10. Germline CDR1 reads SGHRS; CDR2 reads YFSETQ. There are 17 residues in the CDR3. In DNA form, the CDR3 reads TGCGCCAGCAGCTTGTTCGGGGACAGTGCCGATAACTATGGCTACACCTTC. As protein: CASSLFGDSADNYGYTF.